Reported below is one T cell receptor (beta chain). What it binds is unknown. The data are from a study of vaccination and CD4 T cells after COVID-19. Overall study context: The post-COVID samples were taken a median approximately 100 days after diagnosis, anywhere from 35 to 161.

Described treatment: roughly 11-day PBMC culture with coronavirus spike peptide pools or control peptides (ViraFEST assay). Convalescent patients tested SARS-CoV-2 PCR positive from March to December 2020, before Alpha, Beta and Delta emerged. Alongside around 9.7 IU/ml IL-2 and 7.5 to 10 ug/ml peptide pools, PBMCs were cultured at 1.5 million to 2.5 million per well. Each of days 3 and 7 saw half the medium replaced by fresh IL-2 medium. V was clipped by 5 bases and J by 8 bases, with 34 bases between them. The CDR3 extends over 19 amino acids. Germline V lookup: CDR1 DFQATT, CDR2 SNEGSKA (reference sequence). Cultured CD4+ T cells had their DNA profiled by the Oncomine TCR Beta short-read assay. TCRdb recomputed calls from the PCR reads with MiXCR, one row per CDR3 protein. The sample contains about 14,000 distinct CDR3 sequences, 50% to 65% of which appear only once.

The V and J genes are TRBV20-1 and TRBJ2-1, with a weak D call TRBD2 (6 bases). The sample was CD4+ T cells from blood, cultured in vitro, taken before SARS-CoV-2 vaccination. This TCR was recovered from a human donor who had recovered from COVID-19. The CDR3 is CSASPTGEGAATSPYEQFF. CDR3 nucleotides: TGCAGTGCTTCCCCCACGGGGGAAGGAGCGGCCACTAGCCCCTATGAGCAGTTCTTC.